This TCR beta chain was sequenced during a study of shared clonotypes between healthy human individuals. Whole-study context: CD4 naive and CD4 memory each took three plates per donor, while CD8 naive took two and CD8 memory one.

CDR1 and CDR2 from the germline V gene are SEHNR and FQNEAQ (reference sequence). With 4 bases clipped from V and 7 bases from J, the junction kept 8 bases outside the gene matches. The CDR3 spans 15 residues. As originally analysed: ImmunoSEQ output lacked quality scores and full-length reads, limiting matched filtering. Produced via immunoSEQ multiplex PCR; TCRdb's table is partial and in-frame only. V, J and clone size reflect that table, while D and trimming were determined from the DNA. The profile shows about 610,000 clones, approximately 97% of them singletons. This sequence joins TRBV7-9 and TRBJ2-2, with 8 bases matching TRBD1. What was sequenced was naive CD4+ T cells sorted from blood. Subset indicated: CD45RA+ positively selected. The receptor was derived from a woman in her 30s in good health. CDR3 nucleotides: TGTGCCAGCAGCTCCTACAGGGGGTCAAGCGGGGAGCTGTTTTTT. This gives the protein CASSSYRGSSGELFF.